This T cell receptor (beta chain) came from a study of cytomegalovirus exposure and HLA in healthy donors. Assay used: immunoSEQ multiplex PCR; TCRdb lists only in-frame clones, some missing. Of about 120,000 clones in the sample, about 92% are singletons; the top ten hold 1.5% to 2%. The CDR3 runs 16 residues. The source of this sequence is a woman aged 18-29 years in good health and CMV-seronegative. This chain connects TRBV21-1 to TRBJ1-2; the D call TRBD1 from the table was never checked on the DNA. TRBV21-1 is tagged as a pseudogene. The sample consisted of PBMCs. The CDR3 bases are TGTGCCAGCAGCGTGGACAGGGGCCGAATTAACTATGGCTACACCTTC. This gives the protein CASSVDRGRINYGYTF.